This TCR beta chain was identified during a study of T cell changes during pregnancy in multiple sclerosis (dated by TCRdb to between 2018 and 2020). About the full investigation: In women with multiple sclerosis, the researchers looked at how the T cell repertoire shifted as pregnancy progressed.

Details on this clone: Its antigen has not been determined. No base qualities exist here, and no much larger clone lies one base off it.

The library relied on the immunoSEQ multiplex PCR assay. TCRdb obtained this table from immuneACCESS and retained in-frame rearrangements with V and J assigned. These tables miss some clones; where compared with another copy, unresolved V genes account for less than half of the shortfall, and the remainder is unexplained. This sample holds approximately 49,000 clones; about 88% were observed only once. The top ten constitute 0.95% to 1.5% of the sample. The germline ends are 15 bases apart after V is trimmed by 4 bases and J by 3 bases. The CDR3 runs 15 amino acids, cysteine and phenylalanine included. Solely the CDR3 DNA is kept, with 45 bases framed from the first base. As encoded in the germline V gene (reference sequence), CDR1 is GTSNPN while CDR2 is SVGIG.

The receptor was derived from a female donor with multiple sclerosis, enrolled in a pregnancy study. Recombination linked TRBV30 to TRBJ2-2; the best D guess is TRBD2, with 6 bases matching. The source was CD4+ T cells from peripheral blood mononuclear cells, collected in the second trimester of pregnancy. The base sequence is TGTGCCTGGAAAGTAGCGGAAGCAGACACCGGGGAGCTGTTTTTT. This gives the protein CAWKVAEADTGELFF.